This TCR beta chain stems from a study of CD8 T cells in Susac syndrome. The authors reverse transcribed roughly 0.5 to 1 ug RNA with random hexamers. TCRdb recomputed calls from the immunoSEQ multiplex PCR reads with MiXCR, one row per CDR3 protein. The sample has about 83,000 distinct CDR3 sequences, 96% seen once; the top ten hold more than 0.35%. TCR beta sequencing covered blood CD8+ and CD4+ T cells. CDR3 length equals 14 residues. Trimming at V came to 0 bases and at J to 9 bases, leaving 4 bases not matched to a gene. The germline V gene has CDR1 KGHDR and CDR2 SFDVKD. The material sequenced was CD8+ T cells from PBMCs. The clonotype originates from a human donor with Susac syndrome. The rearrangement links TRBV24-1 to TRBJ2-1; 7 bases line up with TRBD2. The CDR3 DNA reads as TGTGCCACCAGTGATTTGCCGGGACTAAGTGAGCAGTTCTTC. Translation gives CATSDLPGLSEQFF.